This TCR beta chain originates from a study of TIL therapy for anti-PD-1-resistant metastatic lung cancer. As for time point: pre-treatment sample, taken before nivolumab and TIL therapy. Trimming stripped 2 bases from V and 3 bases from J, with 13 bases between. Germline assignment: CDR1 SQVTM and CDR2 ANQGSEA. This CDR3 spans 14 amino acids. Sequencing used immunoSEQ v3. Measured with immunoSEQ multiplex PCR; TCRdb has only the in-frame clones, and not every one. The table has tens of thousands of clones, about 80% seen once; the top ten hold more than 13%. This sequence originates from a man aged 70 or older with non-small cell lung cancer. The chain has TRBV29-1 and TRBJ1-1; TRBD1 is a possible D gene (5 bases). The specimen was blood, collected at baseline. CDR3 nucleotides: TGCAGCGTTGAACGTGGGGCGTCGGACACTGAAGCTTTCTTT. It is translated as CSVERGASDTEAFF.